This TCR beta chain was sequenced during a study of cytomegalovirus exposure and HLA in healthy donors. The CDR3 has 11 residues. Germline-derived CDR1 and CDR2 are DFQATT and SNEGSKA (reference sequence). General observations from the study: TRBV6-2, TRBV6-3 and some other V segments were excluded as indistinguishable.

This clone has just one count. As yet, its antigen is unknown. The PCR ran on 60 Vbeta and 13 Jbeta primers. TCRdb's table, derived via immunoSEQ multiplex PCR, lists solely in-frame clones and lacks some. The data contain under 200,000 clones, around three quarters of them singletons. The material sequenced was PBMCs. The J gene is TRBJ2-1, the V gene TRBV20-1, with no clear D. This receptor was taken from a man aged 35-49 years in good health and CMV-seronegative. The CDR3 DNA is TGCAGCGGTGCCTCCTACAATGAGCAGTTCTTC. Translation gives CSGASYNEQFF.